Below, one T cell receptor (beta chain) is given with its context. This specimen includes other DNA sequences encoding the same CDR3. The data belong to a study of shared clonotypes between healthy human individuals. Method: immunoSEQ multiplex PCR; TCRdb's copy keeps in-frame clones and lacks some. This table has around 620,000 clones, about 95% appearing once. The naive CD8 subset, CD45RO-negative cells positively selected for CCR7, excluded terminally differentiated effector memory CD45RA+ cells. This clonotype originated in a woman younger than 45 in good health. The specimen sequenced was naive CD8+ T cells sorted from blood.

In DNA, the CDR3 is TGTGCCAGCAGCTTAGCCCAGGGGGCAGGGACTGAAGCTTTCTTT. Protein product: CASSLAQGAGTEAFF. The chain couples TRBV7-9 to TRBJ1-1; the match to TRBD1 covers 8 bases. The CDR3 runs to 15 residues. The germline gives CDR1 SEHNR, CDR2 FQNEAQ (reference sequence). Trimming at V came to 0 bases and at J to 5 bases, leaving 5 bases not matched to a gene.